This is a list of T cell receptor beta chains from one sample in a study of naive and memory T cell subsets. One entry per CDR3 protein results from TCRdb running MiXCR on the UMI-ligation and nested PCR reads. The data show over 25,000 distinct CDR3 sequences, roughly a tenth seen once. Sequenced: effector memory CD4+ T cells from blood. Receptor source: a human donor in good health. Both conserved end residues are part of each CDR3. The D gene is left open where the match is weak. Clone sizes are given selectively: once, few, many, or a class where the clone is expanded.

v_call: TRBV19
cdr3_length: 13
j_call: TRBJ1-2
d_call: -
clone_size: -
cdr3_nt: TGTGCCAGTGTCGCAGGGGACTACTATGGCTACACCTTC
cdr3_aa: CASVAGDYYGYTF

v_call: TRBV7-7
cdr3_length: 15
j_call: TRBJ2-7
d_call: TRBD1
clone_size: few
cdr3_nt: TGTGCTAGCAGCCCCCTGGGACAGGGGGCCGGCGAGCAGTACTTC
cdr3_aa: CASSPLGQGAGEQYF

v_call: TRBV10-3
cdr3_length: 13
j_call: TRBJ2-3
d_call: -
clone_size: many
cdr3_nt: TGTGCCATCAGTTTTGGAGGGCCCGATACGCAGTATTTT
cdr3_aa: CAISFGGPDTQYF

v_call: TRBV12-3/TRBV12-4
cdr3_length: 18
j_call: TRBJ2-2
d_call: -
clone_size: many
cdr3_nt: TGTGCCAGCAGTCCCCGACACACGAACGAACAGAACACCGGGGAGCTGTTTTTT
cdr3_aa: CASSPRHTNEQNTGELFF

v_call: TRBV7-9
cdr3_length: 15
j_call: TRBJ2-3
d_call: -
clone_size: few
cdr3_nt: TGTGCCAGCAGCCTTCGACGGTCCTTCACAGATACGCAGTATTTT
cdr3_aa: CASSLRRSFTDTQYF

v_call: TRBV15
cdr3_length: 16
j_call: TRBJ2-2
d_call: TRBD1
clone_size: -
cdr3_nt: TGTGCCACCAGCAGAGTTGGGACAGGCTACACCGGGGAGCTGTTTTTT
cdr3_aa: CATSRVGTGYTGELFF

v_call: TRBV30
cdr3_length: 12
j_call: TRBJ1-3
d_call: -
clone_size: few
cdr3_nt: TGTGCCTGGAAGAGGGGTGGAAACACCATATATTTT
cdr3_aa: CAWKRGGNTIYF

v_call: TRBV13
cdr3_length: 12
j_call: TRBJ1-2
d_call: -
clone_size: -
cdr3_nt: TGTGCCAGCAGCTCACCCGGGTATGGCTACACCTTC
cdr3_aa: CASSSPGYGYTF

v_call: TRBV20-1
cdr3_length: 19
j_call: TRBJ2-1
d_call: -
clone_size: -
cdr3_nt: TGCAGTGCTAGACCCCCGTTCGGGGGCGATGTCGGCTCCTACAATGAGCAGTTCTTC
cdr3_aa: CSARPPFGGDVGSYNEQFF

v_call: TRBV7-9
cdr3_length: 14
j_call: TRBJ2-5
d_call: -
clone_size: many
cdr3_nt: TGTGCCAGCAGATCCCCGGGGGATCAGGAGACCCAGTACTTC
cdr3_aa: CASRSPGDQETQYF

v_call: TRBV24-1
cdr3_length: 16
j_call: TRBJ2-5
d_call: TRBD1
clone_size: -
cdr3_nt: TGTGCCACCAGTGATTCTCCAGGGGGACGGACCGATGGCCAGTACTTC
cdr3_aa: CATSDSPGGRTDGQYF

v_call: TRBV3-1
cdr3_length: 13
j_call: TRBJ1-2
d_call: -
clone_size: -
cdr3_nt: TGTGCCAGCAGCGCTCCCGGGAGGTATGGCTACACCTTC
cdr3_aa: CASSAPGRYGYTF

v_call: TRBV14
cdr3_length: 13
j_call: TRBJ1-2
d_call: -
clone_size: many
cdr3_nt: TGTGCCAGCAGCCAAGCCAGGAACTATGGCTACACCTTC
cdr3_aa: CASSQARNYGYTF

v_call: TRBV3-1
cdr3_length: 17
j_call: TRBJ2-3
d_call: -
clone_size: -
cdr3_nt: TGTGCCAGCAGCCAAGGGGGGGCGGGGACCAGCACAGATACGCAGTATTTT
cdr3_aa: CASSQGGAGTSTDTQYF

v_call: TRBV11-2
cdr3_length: 14
j_call: TRBJ1-2
d_call: -
clone_size: many
cdr3_nt: TGTGCCAGCAGCTTAGAACGGGGACGCTATGGCTACACCTTC
cdr3_aa: CASSLERGRYGYTF

v_call: TRBV7-6
cdr3_length: 19
j_call: TRBJ2-6
d_call: TRBD2
clone_size: -
cdr3_nt: TGTGCCAGCAGCCCCCGGACTAGCGGAGTCATCTCTGGGGCCAACGTCCTGACTTTC
cdr3_aa: CASSPRTSGVISGANVLTF

v_call: TRBV6-6
cdr3_length: 12
j_call: TRBJ1-4
d_call: -
clone_size: many
cdr3_nt: TGTGCCAGCAACGGACAGAATGAAAAACTGTTTTTT
cdr3_aa: CASNGQNEKLFF

v_call: TRBV20-1
cdr3_length: 14
j_call: TRBJ2-7
d_call: -
clone_size: many
cdr3_nt: TGCAGTGCTAAGGTTAGCGTTGACTCCTACGAGCAGTACTTC
cdr3_aa: CSAKVSVDSYEQYF

v_call: TRBV4-3
cdr3_length: 16
j_call: TRBJ2-1
d_call: -
clone_size: -
cdr3_nt: TGCGCCAGCAGCCTAGGAGTGGGCTTAGCGTACAATGAGCAGTTCTTC
cdr3_aa: CASSLGVGLAYNEQFF

v_call: TRBV3-1
cdr3_length: 16
j_call: TRBJ2-1
d_call: TRBD2
clone_size: medium-sized
cdr3_nt: TGTGCCAGCAGCCAAGATGTGGGGCTAGCGGGGGCCGAGCAGTTCTTC
cdr3_aa: CASSQDVGLAGAEQFF

v_call: TRBV6-4
cdr3_length: 13
j_call: TRBJ2-1
d_call: -
clone_size: -
cdr3_nt: TGTGCCAGCAGTGACCGGGACAACAATGAGCAGTTCTTC
cdr3_aa: CASSDRDNNEQFF

v_call: TRBV20-1
cdr3_length: 16
j_call: TRBJ1-5
d_call: TRBD1
clone_size: -
cdr3_nt: TGCAGTGCTCTTAACTTACGCGGGACAGTGAATCAGCCCCAGCATTTT
cdr3_aa: CSALNLRGTVNQPQHF

v_call: TRBV10-3
cdr3_length: 18
j_call: TRBJ2-2
d_call: -
clone_size: -
cdr3_nt: TGTGCCATCAGTGAGTCGGTGTTATCCCAGGGGAACACCGGGGAGCTGTTTTTT
cdr3_aa: CAISESVLSQGNTGELFF

v_call: TRBV11-3
cdr3_length: 14
j_call: TRBJ2-6
d_call: -
clone_size: -
cdr3_nt: TGTGCCAGCAGAGATCGCTCTGGGGCCAACGTCCTGACTTTC
cdr3_aa: CASRDRSGANVLTF

v_call: TRBV6-1
cdr3_length: 15
j_call: TRBJ2-2
d_call: -
clone_size: -
cdr3_nt: TGTGCCAGCAGCCTCAGGGGCCGCGGTACCGGGGAGCTGTTTTTT
cdr3_aa: CASSLRGRGTGELFF

v_call: TRBV12-3/TRBV12-4
cdr3_length: 13
j_call: TRBJ2-1
d_call: -
clone_size: -
cdr3_nt: TGTGCCAGCAGTTTGCCAGGGGGGAATGAGCAGTTCTTC
cdr3_aa: CASSLPGGNEQFF

v_call: TRBV7-3
cdr3_length: 16
j_call: TRBJ2-3
d_call: TRBD2
clone_size: many
cdr3_nt: TGTGCCAGCAGCTTAGCGGGAGGCCATGCCACAGATACGCAGTATTTT
cdr3_aa: CASSLAGGHATDTQYF

v_call: TRBV18
cdr3_length: 17
j_call: TRBJ2-1
d_call: -
clone_size: -
cdr3_nt: TGTGCCAGCTCACCCCTTGGACTACTCAGCTCCTACAATGAGCAGCTCTTC
cdr3_aa: CASSPLGLLSSYNEQLF

v_call: TRBV11-3
cdr3_length: 16
j_call: TRBJ2-3
d_call: -
clone_size: many
cdr3_nt: TGTGCCAGCAGCTTTACCGGGGCCCCGAAGAGGGATACGCAGTATTTT
cdr3_aa: CASSFTGAPKRDTQYF

v_call: TRBV6-4
cdr3_length: 13
j_call: TRBJ2-5
d_call: -
clone_size: few
cdr3_nt: TGTGCCAGCAGCCCCGTGATGGGGGAGACCCAGTACTTC
cdr3_aa: CASSPVMGETQYF

v_call: TRBV7-9
cdr3_length: 20
j_call: TRBJ2-1
d_call: TRBD2
clone_size: -
cdr3_nt: TGTGCCAGCAGCGGACCACCGGGACTAGCGGGAGGGGGGTCCTACAATGAGCAGTTCTTC
cdr3_aa: CASSGPPGLAGGGSYNEQFF

v_call: TRBV12-3/TRBV12-4
cdr3_length: 11
j_call: TRBJ2-5
d_call: TRBD1
clone_size: few
cdr3_nt: TGTGCCTGCAGGGGGCTGGAGACCCAGTACTTC
cdr3_aa: CACRGLETQYF

v_call: TRBV6-6
cdr3_length: 12
j_call: TRBJ2-7
d_call: -
clone_size: many
cdr3_nt: TGTGCCAGCAGTGACAACAACTACGAGCAGTACTTC
cdr3_aa: CASSDNNYEQYF

v_call: TRBV20-1
cdr3_length: 16
j_call: TRBJ2-1
d_call: TRBD2
clone_size: -
cdr3_nt: TGCAGTGCTAGAGATCGTGTACTAGCGGGGACCAATGAGCAGTTCTTC
cdr3_aa: CSARDRVLAGTNEQFF

v_call: TRBV12-3/TRBV12-4
cdr3_length: 11
j_call: TRBJ2-7
d_call: TRBD2
clone_size: few
cdr3_nt: TGTGCCAGCGCGCTAGCGGGGGAGCAGTACTTC
cdr3_aa: CASALAGEQYF

v_call: TRBV7-9
cdr3_length: 15
j_call: TRBJ2-2
d_call: -
clone_size: many
cdr3_nt: TGTGCCAGCAACGGGAACGGGGCAATCACCGGGGAGCTGTTTTTT
cdr3_aa: CASNGNGAITGELFF

v_call: TRBV6-5
cdr3_length: 14
j_call: TRBJ2-7
d_call: TRBD1
clone_size: few
cdr3_nt: TGTGCCAGCAGTTCCAGGGACAGGGGGCTCGAGCAGTACTTC
cdr3_aa: CASSSRDRGLEQYF

v_call: TRBV19
cdr3_length: 16
j_call: TRBJ2-1
d_call: TRBD2
clone_size: many
cdr3_nt: TGTGCCAGTAGTATAGGGTCCCCGGGAGGGACCAATGAGCAGTTCTTC
cdr3_aa: CASSIGSPGGTNEQFF

v_call: TRBV18
cdr3_length: 13
j_call: TRBJ1-1
d_call: -
clone_size: few
cdr3_nt: TGTGCCAGCTCTCCAGGAATGAACACTGAAGCTTTCTTT
cdr3_aa: CASSPGMNTEAFF

v_call: TRBV28
cdr3_length: 10
j_call: TRBJ1-6
d_call: -
clone_size: few
cdr3_nt: TGTGCCAGCAGCGCGCGTACCCTCCACTTT
cdr3_aa: CASSARTLHF

v_call: TRBV18
cdr3_length: 13
j_call: TRBJ1-2
d_call: -
clone_size: -
cdr3_nt: TGTGCCAGCTCACCAGTAGATTACTATGGCTACACCTTC
cdr3_aa: CASSPVDYYGYTF

v_call: TRBV4-3
cdr3_length: 14
j_call: TRBJ2-4
d_call: -
clone_size: many
cdr3_nt: TGCGCCAGCAGCCAAGGCTTAGCCAAAAACATTCAGTACTTC
cdr3_aa: CASSQGLAKNIQYF

v_call: TRBV5-8
cdr3_length: 15
j_call: TRBJ1-5
d_call: -
clone_size: few
cdr3_nt: TGTGCCAGCAGCTTTTTGGGAGCGGGCAATCAGCCCCAGCATTTT
cdr3_aa: CASSFLGAGNQPQHF

v_call: TRBV12-5
cdr3_length: 16
j_call: TRBJ2-1
d_call: -
clone_size: -
cdr3_nt: TGTGCTAGTGGTTTGTCCCTAGGAGGCTCCTACAATGAGCAGTTCTTC
cdr3_aa: CASGLSLGGSYNEQFF

v_call: TRBV27
cdr3_length: 15
j_call: TRBJ1-1
d_call: -
clone_size: many
cdr3_nt: TGTGCCAGCAGTTTATTCGGGGCCCCGAACACTGAAGCTTTCTTT
cdr3_aa: CASSLFGAPNTEAFF

v_call: TRBV5-1
cdr3_length: 15
j_call: TRBJ2-2
d_call: -
clone_size: -
cdr3_nt: TGCGCCAGCAGCGCGGTTCAAACTAAAACCGGGGAGCTGTTTTTT
cdr3_aa: CASSAVQTKTGELFF

v_call: TRBV14
cdr3_length: 15
j_call: TRBJ2-7
d_call: -
clone_size: -
cdr3_nt: TGTGCCAGCAGCCAAGATAGCCTCCACTACTACGAGCAGTACTTC
cdr3_aa: CASSQDSLHYYEQYF

v_call: TRBV5-1
cdr3_length: 11
j_call: TRBJ2-5
d_call: -
clone_size: many
cdr3_nt: TGCGCCAGCAGCGGAACAGGGACCCAGTACTTC
cdr3_aa: CASSGTGTQYF

v_call: TRBV18
cdr3_length: 15
j_call: TRBJ1-1
d_call: -
clone_size: few
cdr3_nt: TGTGCCAGCTCCCCTACGGAGGGCGGTAACACTGAAGCTTTCTTT
cdr3_aa: CASSPTEGGNTEAFF

v_call: TRBV6-1
cdr3_length: 13
j_call: TRBJ2-7
d_call: TRBD1
clone_size: -
cdr3_nt: TGTGCCAGCAGAAGGGACAGGGAGGGCGAGCAGTACTTC
cdr3_aa: CASRRDREGEQYF

v_call: TRBV14
cdr3_length: 16
j_call: TRBJ1-3
d_call: -
clone_size: many
cdr3_nt: TGTGCCAGCAGCCAAGGGGGGTTTTGGCGAGGAAACACCATATATTTT
cdr3_aa: CASSQGGFWRGNTIYF

v_call: TRBV2
cdr3_length: 14
j_call: TRBJ2-7
d_call: -
clone_size: many
cdr3_nt: TGTGCCAGCAGTGAACGGTTCTTCAGAGACGAGCAGTACTTC
cdr3_aa: CASSERFFRDEQYF

v_call: TRBV15
cdr3_length: 17
j_call: TRBJ1-4
d_call: TRBD1
clone_size: -
cdr3_nt: TGTGCCACCAGCAGATTTCCGCGACAGGGAGGTAATGAAAAACTGTTTTTT
cdr3_aa: CATSRFPRQGGNEKLFF